Listed here are 27 T cell receptor beta chains from one sample, sequenced in a study of blood T cells in healthy people across ages. A J-beta primer mix and a sample-barcoded 5' primer were used in a second PCR of roughly 6 to 11 cycles. TCRdb ran MiXCR on the 5' RACE reads and lists one entry per CDR3 protein. The sample lists hundreds of thousands of distinct CDR3 sequences, 29% seen once, with approximately 15% in the top ten. Sequences were obtained from blood. The receptors were gathered from a woman of 80 years or more in good health.

This clonotype has just a few counts. This sequence joins TRBV2 and TRBJ2-3, with 8 bases matching TRBD2. Germline V lookup: CDR1 SNHLY, CDR2 FYNNEI. After removal of 6 bases from V and 5 bases from J, the junction contained 10 bases not matched to a gene. The CDR3 sequence is 15 residues long. CDR3: CASRGTPGGGDTQYF. CDR3 bases: TGTGCCAGCAGGGGGACTCCCGGGGGGGGAGATACGCAGTATTTT.

This clonotype was observed many times. The genes are TRBV6-6 and TRBJ1-2, with TRBD1 matching 10 bases. The CDR3 extends over 13 amino acids. The germline CDR1 and CDR2 sequences are MNHNY and SVGAGI (reference sequence). The trim removed 4 bases at V and 4 bases at J, leaving 0 bases unmatched. The CDR3 spells CASSWDRGYGYTF. The CDR3 nucleotides are TGTGCCAGCAGTTGGGACAGGGGCTATGGCTACACCTTC.

The V gene is TRBV2, the J gene TRBJ1-5; 8 bases are shared with TRBD1. CDR1 and CDR2 (germline): SNHLY, FYNNEI. Trimming removed 6 bases from V and 11 bases from J; junction bases left unmatched: 12. This CDR3 spans 14 amino acids. Here the CDR3 DNA reads TGTGCCAGCAGCGCCGACAGGGGCCAGGAGACCCAGCATTTT. Residues: CASSADRGQETQHF.

Comments on this clonotype: One end of the junction fails to match germline, which may point to a read error. The chain carries TRBV12-3 or TRBV12-4 and TRBJ2-3, with D perhaps TRBD2 (5 bases). The CDR3 is made up of 14 amino acids. The CDR3 DNA reads TGTGCCAGCCGACGGGGAGCATCCGCAGATGCGCAGTATTTT. It specifies CASRRGASADAQYF.

The chain couples TRBV12-3 or TRBV12-4 to TRBJ1-5, with 7 bases identical to TRBD1. Unmatched junction bases numbered 10, after V lost 3 bases and J lost 8 bases. There are 15 residues in the CDR3. The CDR3 DNA follows: TGTGCCAGCAGTTTTAGGGCGACAGGGCGAGAGCCCCAGCATTTT. Protein product: CASSFRATGREPQHF.

The rearrangement links TRBV12-3 or TRBV12-4 to TRBJ2-4, with TRBD1 matching 10 bases. TRBJ2-7 matches the DNA end more closely, so the J call is doubtful. The CDR3 contains 15 residues. The CDR3 spells CASSLGGTGAAEQYF. CDR3 nucleotide sequence: TGTGCCAGCAGTTTAGGGGGGACAGGGGCGGCCGAGCAGTACTTC.

This clonotype was seen a single time. A much bigger clone sits one base away, suggesting this may be a read error. The J gene is TRBJ2-3, the V gene TRBV10-1; 9 bases agree with TRBD1. In germline, CDR1 is WNHNN, CDR2 SYGVQD (reference sequence). The J segment lost 6 bases and the V segment lost 6 bases, leaving 7 bases of the junction unmatched. CDR3 length: 14 amino acids. The CDR3 spells CASRGNRGRDTQYF. CDR3 DNA sequence: TGCGCCAGCAGGGGGAACAGGGGGCGGGATACGCAGTATTTT.

This clonotype was picked up many times. The chain combines TRBV9 with TRBJ2-3; TRBD2 matches at 14 bases. CDR3 size: 18 residues. Losses at the gene ends were 3 bases for V and 3 bases for J; bases not matched to a gene: 9. The germline V gene has CDR1 SGDLS and CDR2 YYNGEE. The CDR3: CASSETSGGAYGTDTQYF. The DNA of the CDR3 is TGTGCCAGCAGCGAGACTAGCGGGGGGGCCTATGGTACAGATACGCAGTATTTT. The full variable domain, completed using reference TRBV9 and TRBJ2-3, is DSGVTQTPKHLITATGQRVTLRCSPRSGDLSVYWYQQSLDQGLQFLIQYYNGEERAKGNILERFSAQQFPDLHSELNLSSLELGDSALYFCASSETSGGAYGTDTQYFGPGTRLTVL.

The chain is built from TRBV29-1 and TRBJ2-7; D gene unclear. Judging by the DNA end, TRBJ2-5 fits better; the J call may be wrong. Looked up from germline, CDR1 is SQVTM and CDR2 is ANQGSEA. This CDR3 spans 11 amino acids. The CDR3 loop reads CSVGVIETQYF. The CDR3, as DNA: TGCAGCGTTGGGGTGATCGAGACCCAGTACTTC.

In this sample, this clonotype turned up a few times. This sequence joins TRBV3-1 and TRBJ2-3; 12 bases agree with TRBD2. The CDR3 is made up of 20 amino acids. CDR1 and CDR2 (germline): LGHDT, YNNKEL (reference sequence). The V and J ends lost 1 base and 2 bases, in that order; junction bases with no gene match: 13. CDR3 amino acids: CASSQAPDDRTSGATDTQYF. The CDR3 DNA sequence: TGTGCCAGCAGCCAAGCTCCGGATGATAGGACTAGCGGGGCCACAGATACGCAGTATTTT.

With respect to this clonotype: This may arise from a read error, as a much more abundant clone is one base away. The rearrangement links TRBV3-1 to TRBJ2-1, with TRBD2 identical over 8 bases. This CDR3 spans 17 amino acids. From germline, CDR1 is LGHDT and CDR2 YNNKEL (reference sequence). V trimming: 1 base; J trimming: 6 bases; junction bases outside the gene matches: 11. For the CDR3, the DNA is TGTGCCAGCAGCCAAGTATCCGGCGGGGGGCTCTCCAATGAGCAGTTCTTC. It yields the protein CASSQVSGGGLSNEQFF.

The table lists this clonotype with many counts. The chain carries TRBV5-1 and TRBJ2-5; 8 bases are shared with TRBD1. With V trimmed by 4 bases and J by 11 bases, 7 bases remained unmatched. Germline CDR1 reads SGHRS; CDR2 reads YFSETQ. The CDR3 contains 12 residues. The CDR3 DNA sequence: TGCGCCAGCAGCGTGACAGGGGTTGAGCAGTACTTC. Translation gives CASSVTGVEQYF.

This clonotype came up a few times. The CDR3 sequence: CASSLPNSNQPQHF. The DNA of the CDR3 is TGTGCCAGCAGTTTACCCAACAGCAATCAGCCCCAGCATTTT. J is TRBJ1-5 and V is TRBV12-3 or TRBV12-4; D remains unclear. Trimming removed 2 bases from V and 1 base from J, with 6 bases in between. The CDR3 runs to 14 residues.

This clonotype has just one count. V is TRBV27 and J is TRBJ2-7; 8 bases line up with TRBD1. Germline trimming cut 10 bases from V and 5 bases from J; bases unmatched to any gene: 25. From germline, CDR1 is MNHEY and CDR2 SMNVEV (reference sequence). This CDR3 has 18 residues. The CDR3, as DNA: TGTGCCATCAGCCAAATAGGACCCTTAGGACAGGGATCCCACGAGCAGTACTTC. This translates into CAISQIGPLGQGSHEQYF.

About this clonotype: A read error may be the cause here, since a much bigger clone is one base away. The chain links TRBV9 to TRBJ2-5; tentatively, D is TRBD1 (5 bases). This CDR3 has 15 residues. V was shortened by 5 bases and J by 5 bases, with 19 bases between the two germline ends. CDR1 is SGDLS, CDR2 YYNGEE, per germline. Written as DNA, the CDR3 is TGTGCCAGCAGTCGAGACAGTCATGTGGGGGAGACCCAGTACTTC. As protein: CASSRDSHVGETQYF.

There are a few counts of this clonotype. CDR3 nucleotide sequence: TGTGCCAGCAGCTTTTCCCCGGGAGGATCGAACACCGGGGAGCTGTTTTTT. It yields the protein CASSFSPGGSNTGELFF. This chain joins TRBV7-6 and TRBJ2-2; TRBD2 agrees at 7 bases. Germline V gives CDR1 SGHVS, CDR2 FNYEAQ. V was pared by 3 bases and J by 0 bases, with 7 bases of the junction left unmatched. The CDR3 loop spans 17 amino acids.

This clonotype showed up many times. The V and J genes are TRBV7-8 and TRBJ2-3, with 8 bases fitting TRBD1. This CDR3 contains 15 residues. With 6 bases clipped from V and 2 bases from J, the junction kept 7 bases outside the gene matches. Germline assignment: CDR1 SGHVS and CDR2 FQNEAQ. The CDR3: CASRDATGDTDTQYF. The CDR3 coding sequence is TGTGCCAGCAGAGACGCGACAGGGGACACAGATACGCAGTATTTT.

This clonotype came up a few times. The CDR3 coding sequence is TGTGCCAGCAGAGATAGTAGCGGGGCCTACAATGAGCAGTTCTTC. Protein: CASRDSSGAYNEQFF. This chain uses TRBV28 with TRBJ2-1, with TRBD2 matching over 8 bases. Trimming at V came to 6 bases and at J to 2 bases, leaving 6 bases not matched to a gene. The germline V gene has CDR1 MDHEN and CDR2 SYDVKM. The CDR3 covers 15 residues.

V gene TRBV28 combines with J gene TRBJ1-4; the D is unclear. The V end lost 6 bases, the J end lost 8 bases, and 13 bases lay between the germline ends. Germline CDR1 is MDHEN and CDR2 is SYDVKM. The CDR3 sequence is 13 residues long. DNA for the CDR3: TGTGCCAGCAGGTTAGGAGTCGGCGAAAAACTGTTTTTT. It translates to CASRLGVGEKLFF.

Concerning this clonotype: Possible read error: a much larger clone is one base away. J is TRBJ2-1 and V is TRBV7-2, with a weak D call TRBD1 (5 bases). The J call is uncertain, as TRBJ2-7 better fits the DNA end. The CDR3 is made up of 16 amino acids. The germline gives CDR1 SGHTA, CDR2 FQGNSA. Here the CDR3 reads CASSYRHDRVYNEQYF. The CDR3 bases are TGTGCCAGCAGCTATCGCCACGACAGAGTATACAATGAGCAGTACTTC.

For this clonotype: A much larger clonotype is one base distant, so this may be a read error. The chain couples TRBV3-1 to TRBJ2-3; 10 bases are a match to TRBD2. Germline CDR1 reads LGHDT; CDR2 reads YNNKEL (reference sequence). The CDR3 is 18 amino acids. The V gene end was trimmed by 2 bases and the J gene end by 2 bases; junction bases not matched to a gene: 10. The CDR3 sequence: CASSQIARTSGATDTQYF. The DNA of the CDR3 is TGTGCCAGCAGCCAAATCGCCAGGACTAGCGGAGCCACAGATACGCAGTATTTT.

This clonotype was seen a few times. The chain couples TRBV28 to TRBJ2-5, with TRBD2 matching 7 bases. The ends lost 5 bases at V and 4 bases at J; junction bases unmatched: 22. CDR3 size: 19 residues. Per the germline V gene, CDR1 is MDHEN and CDR2 is SYDVKM. Written as DNA, the CDR3 is TGTGCCAGCAGTCAGCGCTTGTATGGTGGGGGGGAGCCAGCAGAGACCCAGTACTTC. This sequence encodes CASSQRLYGGGEPAETQYF.

This clonotype was seen repeatedly, ten times or more. This chain connects TRBV10-3 to TRBJ2-2; tentative D call: TRBD1 (6 bases). The CDR3 contains 13 residues. Germline CDR1 and CDR2: ENHRY and SYGVKD. With 7 bases removed from V and 6 bases from J, the gap between germline ends came to 12 bases. CDR3 loop: CAITDSASGELFF. The CDR3 region has the DNA TGTGCCATCACGGACAGTGCATCCGGGGAGCTGTTTTTT.

This clonotype was seen more than once but under ten times. This rearrangement joins TRBV6-2 or TRBV6-3 to TRBJ1-2, with D possibly TRBD1 on 5 matching bases. V lost 4 bases and J lost 4, with 13 bases in between. This CDR3 region has 14 residues. Looked up from germline, CDR1 is MNHEY and CDR2 is SVGEGT. As DNA, the CDR3 is TGTGCCAGCAGTTTGCGGGGGGTTCTCTATGGCTACACCTTC. Encoded protein: CASSLRGVLYGYTF.

This clonotype was found many times. This chain connects TRBV2 to TRBJ1-2; 7 bases align to TRBD1. The V segment lost 6 bases and the J segment 4 bases; nucleotides outside the gene matches: 14. Germline lookup yields CDR1 SNHLY and CDR2 FYNNEI. The length of the CDR3 is 16 residues. The CDR3 DNA reads TGTGCCAGCAGATCCTTTTCCGCGGGACAGAGCTATGGCTACACCTTC. Its translation: CASRSFSAGQSYGYTF.

As concerns this clonotype: A much larger clone lies one base from this, so it may be a read error. This sequence joins TRBV15 and TRBJ2-7, with 8 bases fitting TRBD2. In germline, CDR1 is LNHNV, CDR2 YYDKDF (reference sequence). The CDR3 contains 13 residues. The trim removed 2 bases at V and 9 bases at J, leaving 6 bases unmatched. The CDR3 loop reads CATSRRGAGGQYF. The DNA of the CDR3 is TGTGCCACCAGCAGACGGGGGGCGGGAGGGCAGTACTTC.

This clonotype was counted many times. V is TRBV6-6 and J is TRBJ2-7; 9 nucleotides align to TRBD1. Germline V gene data show CDR1 as MNHNY and CDR2 as SVGAGI (reference sequence). The CDR3 has 14 amino acids. V lost 6 bases and J lost 5; bases outside the gene matches: 8. The CDR3 sequence is CASRQTGGINEQYF. The CDR3 nucleotides are TGTGCCAGCAGACAAACAGGGGGCATCAACGAGCAGTACTTC.